One sample yielded the 17 T cell receptor gamma chains listed below, sequenced in a study of intestinal T cells in coeliac disease. The TRG library came from 200 to 250 ng of biopsy DNA amplified with LymphoTrack primers. TCRdb reanalysed the multiplex PCR reads with CATT. The sample lists around 780 gamma-chain clones, 50% occurring once. Genomic DNA came from ten approximately 5.2-µm formalin-fixed paraffin-embedded scrolls per case. The sample consisted of a duodenal biopsy. All receptors derive from a human donor with celiac disease.

This chain's CDR3 is CAPGDNTTGWFKIF. The CDR3 coding sequence is TGTGCACCTGGGGATAATACCACTGGTTGGTTCAAGATATTT. V gene TRGV8 combines with J gene TRGJP1. Germline V gene data show CDR1 as VENAVY and CDR2 as YDSYNSRV. This CDR3 has 14 residues.

The rearrangement links TRGV4 to TRGJ1 or TRGJ2. Trimming took 5 bases from V and 2 from J; bases not matched to a gene: 3. The CDR3 extends over 12 amino acids. Germline-derived CDR1 and CDR2 are EGSTGY and YDSYTSSV. The CDR3 DNA is TGTGCCACCTGGGGGGATTATTATAAGAAACTCTTT. Encoded protein: CATWGDYYKKLF.

This clone has just one count. The chain joins TRGV8 to TRGJP2. The CDR3 runs 21 residues. V shed 3 bases and J 0 bases; nucleotides not matched to a gene: 22. The V gene's germline CDR1 is VENAVY and CDR2 YDSYNSRV. The CDR3 here is CATWDHPRGPPPYSSDWIKTF. DNA for the CDR3: TGTGCCACCTGGGATCACCCCCGGGGACCCCCTCCTTATAGTAGTGATTGGATCAAGACGTTT.

The V and J genes are TRGV10 and TRGJP1. TRGV10 is assigned to the ORF class and has an uncertain function. The CDR3 has 16 amino acids. With V trimmed by 13 bases and J by 0 bases, 15 bases remained unmatched. The CDR3 loop reads CAGVREDDTTGWFKIF. The CDR3 bases are TGTGCTGGCGTGCGGGAAGATGATACCACTGGTTGGTTCAAGATATTT.

This clone was counted a few times. V is TRGV11 and J is TRGJP1. TRGV11 is identified as an open reading frame with a role that is uncertain. This CDR3 is 18 amino acids long. V lost 2 bases to trimming and J lost 4 bases; unmatched junction nucleotides: 13. CDR3 sequence (DNA): TGTGCCTGCTGGATTAGGCGACTGGAGTGTAACACTGGTTGGTTCAAGATATTT. Its protein product is CACWIRRLECNTGWFKIF.

This clone showed up just a few times. With a far larger clone one base away, a read error is the likely cause. The sample carries other DNA sequences with the same CDR3. V gene TRGV10 combines with J gene TRGJ1 or TRGJ2. TRGV10 belongs to the ORF category, with a function that is uncertain. Unmatched junction bases numbered 13, after V lost 8 bases and J lost 11 bases. This CDR3 has 12 amino acids. The CDR3 coding sequence is TGTGCTGCGTGGGATGGGCCACCCGAGAAACTCTTT. Protein: CAAWDGPPEKLF.

This clone was recorded once. This chain connects TRGV2 to TRGJP1. After removal of 12 bases from V and 17 bases from J, the junction contained 36 bases not matched to a gene. Germline V gives CDR1 EGSNGY, CDR2 YDSYNSKV. The CDR3 is made up of 17 amino acids. The CDR3 here is CADLGRAEGDGDGSKIF. CDR3 nucleotide sequence: TGTGCCGACCTGGGACGGGCCGAGGGGGACGGAGATGGTTCAAAGATATTT.

This clone is deemed large. V and J are TRGV9 and TRGJ1 or TRGJ2. The V gene end was trimmed by 0 bases and the J gene end by 3 bases; junction bases not matched to a gene: 14. This CDR3 has 17 residues. CDR1 is GITISATS, CDR2 ISYDGTV, per germline (reference sequence). CDR3 residues: CALWEVPDDFLYYKKLF. In DNA, the CDR3 is TGTGCCTTGTGGGAGGTGCCGGACGACTTCCTTTATTATAAGAAACTCTTT.

This chain joins TRGV10 and TRGJP1. TRGV10 is treated as an ORF (open reading frame) with a function not yet certain. CDR3 size: 13 residues. Trimming took 8 bases from V and 12 from J; bases not matched to a gene: 13. The CDR3 sequence: CAAWGGGGRFKIF. The CDR3 nucleotides read TGTGCTGCGTGGGGAGGCGGAGGGAGGTTCAAGATATTT.

The V and J genes are TRGV8 and TRGJP1. In germline, CDR1 is VENAVY, CDR2 YDSYNSRV. This CDR3 is 15 amino acids long. V gave up 8 bases and J gave up 0 bases; unmatched junction bases: 9. CDR3: CATLGGDTTGWFKIF. DNA for the CDR3: TGTGCCACCTTGGGGGGAGATACCACTGGTTGGTTCAAGATATTT.

As for this clone: This may arise from a read error, as a much more abundant clone is one base away. The rearrangement joins TRGV9 to TRGJ1 or TRGJ2. The CDR3 totals 13 residues. CDR1 is GITISATS, CDR2 ISYDGTV, per germline (reference sequence). The junction had 3 bases not matched to a gene; V was cut back by 0 bases and J by 4 bases. For the CDR3, the DNA is TGTGCCTTGTGGGAGGTGCCCTATTATAAGAAACTCTTT. Amino acid sequence: CALWEVPYYKKLF.

By sample fraction, this clone is large (0.1 to 1%). The chain has TRGV3 and TRGJP2. Germline-derived CDR1 and CDR2 are VTNTFY and YDVSTARD (reference sequence). The CDR3 is made up of 14 amino acids. Losses at the gene ends were 6 bases for V and 2 bases for J; bases not matched to a gene: 6. The CDR3 spells CATWYKSSDWIKTF. The CDR3 DNA reads TGTGCCACCTGGTATAAAAGTAGTGATTGGATCAAGACGTTT.

The rearrangement uses TRGV8 and TRGJP2. Germline V gene data show CDR1 as VENAVY and CDR2 as YDSYNSRV. V was pared by 6 bases and J by 4 bases, with 11 bases of the junction left unmatched. The CDR3 is made up of 15 amino acids. CDR3 residues: CATWPNKVSDWIKTF. Written as DNA, the CDR3 is TGTGCCACCTGGCCCAACAAAGTTAGTGATTGGATCAAGACGTTT.

This sequence joins TRGV2 and TRGJP1. CDR1 and CDR2 (germline): EGSNGY, YDSYNSKV. The CDR3 covers 21 residues. V shed 5 bases, J shed 3 bases, and the junction held 27 bases outside the gene matches. The CDR3 DNA follows: TGTGCCACCTGGGGACGGGCTGGTCAGGGTCAAAATCAGTCCACTGGTTGGTTCAAGATATTT. This gives the protein CATWGRAGQGQNQSTGWFKIF.

The CDR3 sequence is CATWDGPRGRRWFKIF. The CDR3 coding sequence is TGTGCCACCTGGGACGGGCCGAGGGGACGGAGATGGTTCAAGATATTT. This sequence joins TRGV2 and TRGJP1. The CDR3 is 16 residues long. V trimming: 0 bases; J trimming: 11 bases; junction bases outside the gene matches: 15. Germline CDR1 EGSNGY, CDR2 YDSYNSKV.

This chain connects TRGV9 to TRGJ1 or TRGJ2. The CDR3 loop spans 14 amino acids. Germline trimming cut 10 bases from V and 2 bases from J; bases unmatched to any gene: 14. CDR1 GITISATS and CDR2 ISYDGTV come from the germline V gene (reference sequence). Here the CDR3 reads CAFWLHPYYYKKLF. CDR3 DNA sequence: TGTGCCTTTTGGTTGCACCCTTATTATTATAAGAAACTCTTT.

The J gene is TRGJP1, the V gene TRGV10. TRGV10 is placed among ORFs of uncertain function. This CDR3 region has 18 residues. V shed 8 bases, J shed 1 base, and the junction held 17 bases outside the gene matches. The CDR3 here is CAAWDYIEGGTTGWFKIF. The CDR3 nucleotides are TGTGCTGCGTGGGATTATATAGAGGGAGGTACCACTGGTTGGTTCAAGATATTT.